This T cell receptor (beta chain) was sequenced in a study of vaccination and CD4 T cells after COVID-19. The CDR3 totals 13 residues. Trimming removed 10 bases from V and 5 bases from J, with 15 bases in between. Looked up from germline, CDR1 is MNHNS and CDR2 is SASEGT. With regard to this clonotype: Its antigen is still unknown.

The assay that was used to sequence DNA from cultured CD4+ T cells was the Oncomine TCR Beta short-read assay. Researchers extracted genomic DNA from CD4+ T cells that had been cultured. Using its own MiXCR run on the PCR reads, TCRdb lists one record per CDR3 protein. There are about 30,000 distinct CDR3 sequences in the sample; 62% occur only once, and about a sixth lies in the top ten. The treatment: approximately nine-day PBMC culture with coronavirus spike peptide pools or control peptides (ViraFEST assay). Antigen-specific T cell expansion with peptide pools preceded TCR sequencing in the ViraFEST approach.

The sequence was collected from a human donor who received a COVID-19 vaccine. The rearrangement uses TRBV6-1 and TRBJ2-1, with TRBD2 as a possible D gene (5 bases). This specimen was CD4+ T cells from blood, cultured in vitro, taken after SARS-CoV-2 vaccination. In nucleotides, the CDR3 is TGTGCCACCAAACGGCCGGGGAACAATGAGCAGTTCTTC. Translation gives CATKRPGNNEQFF.